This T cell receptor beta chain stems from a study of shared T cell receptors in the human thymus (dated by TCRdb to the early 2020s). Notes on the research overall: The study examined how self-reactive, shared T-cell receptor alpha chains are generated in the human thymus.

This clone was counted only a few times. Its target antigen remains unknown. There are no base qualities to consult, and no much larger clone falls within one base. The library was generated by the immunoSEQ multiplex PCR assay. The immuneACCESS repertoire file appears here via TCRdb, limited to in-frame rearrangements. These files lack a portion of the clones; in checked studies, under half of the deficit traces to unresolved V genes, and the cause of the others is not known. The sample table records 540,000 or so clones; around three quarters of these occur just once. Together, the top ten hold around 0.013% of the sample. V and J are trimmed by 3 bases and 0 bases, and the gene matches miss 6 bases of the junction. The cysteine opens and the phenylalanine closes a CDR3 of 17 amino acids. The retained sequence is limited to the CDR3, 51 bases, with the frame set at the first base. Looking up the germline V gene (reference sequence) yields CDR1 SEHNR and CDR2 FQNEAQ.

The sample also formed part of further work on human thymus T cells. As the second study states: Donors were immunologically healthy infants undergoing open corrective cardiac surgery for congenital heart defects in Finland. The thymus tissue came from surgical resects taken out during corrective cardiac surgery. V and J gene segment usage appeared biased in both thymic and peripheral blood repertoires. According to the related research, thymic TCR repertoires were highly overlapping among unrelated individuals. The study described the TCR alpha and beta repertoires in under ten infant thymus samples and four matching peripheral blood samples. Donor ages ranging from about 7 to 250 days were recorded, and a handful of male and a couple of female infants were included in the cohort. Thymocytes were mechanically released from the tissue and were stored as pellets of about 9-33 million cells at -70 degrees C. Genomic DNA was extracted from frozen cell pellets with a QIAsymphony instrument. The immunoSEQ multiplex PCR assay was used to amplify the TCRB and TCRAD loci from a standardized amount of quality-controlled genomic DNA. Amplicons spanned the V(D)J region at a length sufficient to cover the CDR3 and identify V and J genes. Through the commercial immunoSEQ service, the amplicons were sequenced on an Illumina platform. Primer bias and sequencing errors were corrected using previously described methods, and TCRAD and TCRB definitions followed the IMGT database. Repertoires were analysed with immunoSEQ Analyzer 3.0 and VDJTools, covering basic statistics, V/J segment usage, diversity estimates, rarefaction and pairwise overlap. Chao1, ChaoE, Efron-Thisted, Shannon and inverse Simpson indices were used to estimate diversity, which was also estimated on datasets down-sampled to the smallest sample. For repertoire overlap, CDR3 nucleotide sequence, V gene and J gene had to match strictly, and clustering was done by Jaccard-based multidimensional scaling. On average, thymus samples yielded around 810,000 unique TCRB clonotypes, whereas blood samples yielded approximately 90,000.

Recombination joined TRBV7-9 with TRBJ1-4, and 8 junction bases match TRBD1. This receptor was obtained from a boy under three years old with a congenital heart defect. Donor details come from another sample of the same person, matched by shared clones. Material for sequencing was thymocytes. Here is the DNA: TGTGCCAGCAGCTTCCGGGGACAGGCTACAACTAATGAAAAACTGTTTTTT. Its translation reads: CASSFRGQATTNEKLFF.